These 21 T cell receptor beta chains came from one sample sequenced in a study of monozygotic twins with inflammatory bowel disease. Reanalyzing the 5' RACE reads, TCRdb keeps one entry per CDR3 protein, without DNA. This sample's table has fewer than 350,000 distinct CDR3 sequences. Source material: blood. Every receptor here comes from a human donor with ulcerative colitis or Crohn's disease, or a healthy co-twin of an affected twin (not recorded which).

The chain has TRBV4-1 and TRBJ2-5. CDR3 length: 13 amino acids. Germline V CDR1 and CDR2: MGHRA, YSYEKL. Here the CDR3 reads CASSQVGVETQYF.

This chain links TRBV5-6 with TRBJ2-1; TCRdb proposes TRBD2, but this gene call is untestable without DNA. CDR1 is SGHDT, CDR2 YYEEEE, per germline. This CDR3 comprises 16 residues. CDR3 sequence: CASSLRASSSYNEQFF.

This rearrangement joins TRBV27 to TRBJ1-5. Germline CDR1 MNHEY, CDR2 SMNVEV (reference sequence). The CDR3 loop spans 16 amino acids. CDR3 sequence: CASRPRRDGYNQPQHF.

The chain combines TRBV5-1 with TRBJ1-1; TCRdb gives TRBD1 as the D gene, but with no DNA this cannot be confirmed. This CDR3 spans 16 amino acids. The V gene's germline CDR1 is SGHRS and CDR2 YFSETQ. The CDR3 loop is CASSGPLGVGDTEAFF.

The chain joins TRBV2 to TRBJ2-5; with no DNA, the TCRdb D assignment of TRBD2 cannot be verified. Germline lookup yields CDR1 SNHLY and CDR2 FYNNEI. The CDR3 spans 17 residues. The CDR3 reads CASRGLAGSPSQETQYF.

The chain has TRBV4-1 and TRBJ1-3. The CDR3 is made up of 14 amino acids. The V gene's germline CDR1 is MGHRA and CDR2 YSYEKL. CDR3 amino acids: CASSQESGGNTIYF.

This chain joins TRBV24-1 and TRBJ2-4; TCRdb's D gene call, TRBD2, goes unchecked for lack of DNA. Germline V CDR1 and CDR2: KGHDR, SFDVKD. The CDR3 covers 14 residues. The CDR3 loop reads CATQPSVDGNIQYF.

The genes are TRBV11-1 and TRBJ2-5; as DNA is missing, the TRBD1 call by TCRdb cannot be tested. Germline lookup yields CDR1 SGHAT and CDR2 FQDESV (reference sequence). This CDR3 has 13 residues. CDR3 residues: CASSPRMSETQYF.

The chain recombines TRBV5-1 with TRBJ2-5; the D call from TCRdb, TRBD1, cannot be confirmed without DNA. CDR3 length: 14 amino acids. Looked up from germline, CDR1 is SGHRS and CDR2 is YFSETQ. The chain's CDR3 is CASSLERPGETQYF. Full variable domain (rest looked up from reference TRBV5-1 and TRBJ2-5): KAGVTQTPRYLIKTRGQQVTLSCSPISGHRSVSWYQQTPGQGLQFLFEYFSETQRNKGNFPGRFSGRQFSNSRSEMNVSTLELGDSALYLCASSLERPGETQYFGPGTRLLVL.

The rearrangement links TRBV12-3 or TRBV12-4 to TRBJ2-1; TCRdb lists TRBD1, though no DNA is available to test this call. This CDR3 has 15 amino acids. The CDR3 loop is CASSLSASGGNEQFF.

CDR3 residues: CASSADGSNTEAFF. The V and J genes are TRBV5-1 and TRBJ1-1. There are 14 residues in the CDR3. Germline CDR1 is SGHRS and CDR2 is YFSETQ.

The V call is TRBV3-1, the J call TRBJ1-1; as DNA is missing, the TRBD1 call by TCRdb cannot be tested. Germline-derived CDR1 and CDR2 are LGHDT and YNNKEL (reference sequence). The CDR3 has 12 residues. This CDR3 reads CASSLYRSEAFF. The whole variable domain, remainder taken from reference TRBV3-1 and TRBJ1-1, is DTAVSQTPKYLVTQMGNDKSIKCEQNLGHDTMYWYKQDSKKFLKIMFSYNNKELIINETVPNRFSPKSPDKAHLNLHINSLELGDSAVYFCASSLYRSEAFFGQGTRLTVV.

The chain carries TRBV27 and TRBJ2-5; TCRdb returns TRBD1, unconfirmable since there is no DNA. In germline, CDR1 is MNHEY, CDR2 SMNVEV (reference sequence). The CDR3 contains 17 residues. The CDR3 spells CASIPTKGTGRQETQYF.

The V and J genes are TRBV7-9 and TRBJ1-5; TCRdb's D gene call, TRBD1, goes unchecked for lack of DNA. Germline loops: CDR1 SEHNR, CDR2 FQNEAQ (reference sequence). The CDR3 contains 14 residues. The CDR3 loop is CASSRPGENQPQHF.

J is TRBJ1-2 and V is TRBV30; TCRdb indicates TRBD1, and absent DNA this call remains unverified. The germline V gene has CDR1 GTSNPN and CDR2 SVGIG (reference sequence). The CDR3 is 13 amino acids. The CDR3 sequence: CAWARTGNYGYTF.

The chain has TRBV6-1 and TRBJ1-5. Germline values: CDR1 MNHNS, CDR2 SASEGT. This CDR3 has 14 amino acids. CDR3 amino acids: CASSEWGPNQPQHF.

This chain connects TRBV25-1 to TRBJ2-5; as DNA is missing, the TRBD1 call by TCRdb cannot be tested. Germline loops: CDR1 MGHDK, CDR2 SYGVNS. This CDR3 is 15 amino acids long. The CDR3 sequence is CASSEGQGRGETQYF.

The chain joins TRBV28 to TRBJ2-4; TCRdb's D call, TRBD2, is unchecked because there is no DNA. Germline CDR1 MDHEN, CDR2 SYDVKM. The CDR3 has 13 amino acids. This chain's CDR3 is CAIQTRAKNIQYF.

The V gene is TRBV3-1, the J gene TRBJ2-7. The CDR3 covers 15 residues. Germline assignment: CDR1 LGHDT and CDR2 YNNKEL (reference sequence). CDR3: CASSQVRDLMDEQYF.

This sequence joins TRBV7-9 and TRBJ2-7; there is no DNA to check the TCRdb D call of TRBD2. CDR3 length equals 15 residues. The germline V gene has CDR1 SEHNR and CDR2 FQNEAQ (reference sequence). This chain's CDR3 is CASRTPGTGPYEQYF.

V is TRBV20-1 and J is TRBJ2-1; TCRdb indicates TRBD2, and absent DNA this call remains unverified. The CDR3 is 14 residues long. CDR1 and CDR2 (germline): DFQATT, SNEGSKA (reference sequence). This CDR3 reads CSAPSGGKRNEQFF.